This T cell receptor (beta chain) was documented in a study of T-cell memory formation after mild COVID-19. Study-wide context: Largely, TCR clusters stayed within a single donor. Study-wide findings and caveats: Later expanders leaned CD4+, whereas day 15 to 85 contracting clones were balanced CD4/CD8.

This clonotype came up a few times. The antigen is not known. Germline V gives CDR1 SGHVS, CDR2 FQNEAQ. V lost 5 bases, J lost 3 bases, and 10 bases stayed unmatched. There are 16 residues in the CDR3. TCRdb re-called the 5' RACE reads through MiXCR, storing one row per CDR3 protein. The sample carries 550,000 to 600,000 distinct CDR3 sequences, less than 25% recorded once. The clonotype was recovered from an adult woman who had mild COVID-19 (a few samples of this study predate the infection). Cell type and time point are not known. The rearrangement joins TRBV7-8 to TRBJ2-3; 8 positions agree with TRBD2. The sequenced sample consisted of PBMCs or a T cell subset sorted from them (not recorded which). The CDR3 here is CASSGLRGGWTDTQYF. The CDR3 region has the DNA TGTGCCAGCAGCGGGTTACGGGGGGGCTGGACAGATACGCAGTATTTT.